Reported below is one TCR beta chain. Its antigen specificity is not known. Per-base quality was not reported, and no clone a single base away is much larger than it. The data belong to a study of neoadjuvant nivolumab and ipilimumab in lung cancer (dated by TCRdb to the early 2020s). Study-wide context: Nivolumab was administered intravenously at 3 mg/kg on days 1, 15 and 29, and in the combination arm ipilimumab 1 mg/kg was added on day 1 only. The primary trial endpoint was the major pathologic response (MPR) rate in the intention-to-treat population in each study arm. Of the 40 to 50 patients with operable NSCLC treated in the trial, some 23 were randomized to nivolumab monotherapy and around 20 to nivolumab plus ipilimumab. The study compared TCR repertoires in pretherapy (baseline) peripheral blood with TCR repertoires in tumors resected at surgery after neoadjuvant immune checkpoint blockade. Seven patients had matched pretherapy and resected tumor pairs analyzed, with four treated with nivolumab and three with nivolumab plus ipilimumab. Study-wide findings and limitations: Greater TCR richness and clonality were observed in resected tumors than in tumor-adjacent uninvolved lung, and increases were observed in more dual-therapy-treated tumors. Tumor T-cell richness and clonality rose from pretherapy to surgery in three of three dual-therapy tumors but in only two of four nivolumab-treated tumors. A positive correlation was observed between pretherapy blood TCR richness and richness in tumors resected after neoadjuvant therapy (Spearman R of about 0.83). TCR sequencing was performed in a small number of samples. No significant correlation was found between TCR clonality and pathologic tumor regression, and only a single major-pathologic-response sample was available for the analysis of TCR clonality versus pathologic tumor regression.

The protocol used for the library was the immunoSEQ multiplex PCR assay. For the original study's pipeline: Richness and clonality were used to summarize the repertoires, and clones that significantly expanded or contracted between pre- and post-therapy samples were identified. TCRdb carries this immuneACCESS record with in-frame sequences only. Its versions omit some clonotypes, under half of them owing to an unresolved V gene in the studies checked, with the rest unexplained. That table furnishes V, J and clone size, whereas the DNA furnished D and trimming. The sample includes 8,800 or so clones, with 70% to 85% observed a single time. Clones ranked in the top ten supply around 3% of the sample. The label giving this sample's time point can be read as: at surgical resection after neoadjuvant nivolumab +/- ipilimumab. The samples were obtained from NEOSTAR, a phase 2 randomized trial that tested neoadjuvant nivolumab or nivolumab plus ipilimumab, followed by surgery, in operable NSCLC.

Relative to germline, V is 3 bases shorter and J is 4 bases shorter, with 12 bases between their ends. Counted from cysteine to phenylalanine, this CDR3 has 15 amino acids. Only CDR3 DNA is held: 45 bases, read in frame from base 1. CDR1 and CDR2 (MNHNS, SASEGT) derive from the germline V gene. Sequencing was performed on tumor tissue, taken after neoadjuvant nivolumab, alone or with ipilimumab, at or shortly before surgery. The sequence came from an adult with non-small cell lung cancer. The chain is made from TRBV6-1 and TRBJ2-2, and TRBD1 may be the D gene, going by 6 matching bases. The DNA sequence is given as TGTGCCAGCAGTGATAGTACAGGGAGCACCGGGGAGCTGTTTTTT. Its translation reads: CASSDSTGSTGELFF.